The entry that follows covers one T cell receptor beta chain sequence. Its antigen remains unknown. The record originates from a study of vaccination and CD4 T cells after COVID-19. Whole-study context: Overlapping SARS-CoV-2, HCoV-NL63, HCoV-OC43 and HCoV-229E spike peptides stimulated the cells. Study-level results: Median roughly 86% of reactive clones detected in convalescent patients emerged only post-vaccination.

Cultured CD4+ T cell DNA was sequenced using the Oncomine TCR Beta short-read assay. Using the QIAamp micro DNA kit, genomic DNA was extracted from the CD4+ T cells that had been cultured. TCRdb called the PCR reads again in MiXCR, with one record for every CDR3 protein. The data hold around 25,000 distinct CDR3 sequences, with less than 40% observed a single time. This sample's time point: late sampling 161 to 241 days after vaccination in three convalescent patients. Indicated treatment: roughly 10-day PBMC culture with coronavirus spike peptide pools or control peptides (ViraFEST assay). Once peptide pools had expanded antigen-specific T cells, ViraFEST sequenced TCRs. This sample comprised CD4+ T cells from blood, cultured in vitro, obtained about 7 months after SARS-CoV-2 vaccination. The source of this sequence is a human donor who had recovered from COVID-19.

The DNA of the CDR3 is TGCAGTGCTAGACGGACATGGAACACTGAAGCTTTCTTT. It codes for CSARRTWNTEAFF. The chain links TRBV20-1 to TRBJ1-1, with D possibly matching TRBD1 (5 bases). The CDR3 runs to 13 residues. Trimming shortened V by 2 bases and J by 1 base, and 8 bases separated the two germline ends. Looked up from germline, CDR1 is DFQATT and CDR2 is SNEGSKA (reference sequence).